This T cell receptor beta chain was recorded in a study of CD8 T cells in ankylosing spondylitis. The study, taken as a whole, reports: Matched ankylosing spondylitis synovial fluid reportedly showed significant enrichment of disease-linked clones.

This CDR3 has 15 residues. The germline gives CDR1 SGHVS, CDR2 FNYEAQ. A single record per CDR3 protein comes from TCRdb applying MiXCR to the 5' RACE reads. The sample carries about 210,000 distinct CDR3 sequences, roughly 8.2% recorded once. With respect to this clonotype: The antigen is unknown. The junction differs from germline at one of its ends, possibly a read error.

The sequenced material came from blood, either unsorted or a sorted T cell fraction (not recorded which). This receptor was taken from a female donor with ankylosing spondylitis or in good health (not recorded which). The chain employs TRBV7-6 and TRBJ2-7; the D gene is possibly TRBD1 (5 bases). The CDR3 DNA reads TGTACCAGCAGCTTAGGGGTAGGCTTCTCCTACGAGCAGTACTTC. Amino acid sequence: CTSSLGVGFSYEQYF.